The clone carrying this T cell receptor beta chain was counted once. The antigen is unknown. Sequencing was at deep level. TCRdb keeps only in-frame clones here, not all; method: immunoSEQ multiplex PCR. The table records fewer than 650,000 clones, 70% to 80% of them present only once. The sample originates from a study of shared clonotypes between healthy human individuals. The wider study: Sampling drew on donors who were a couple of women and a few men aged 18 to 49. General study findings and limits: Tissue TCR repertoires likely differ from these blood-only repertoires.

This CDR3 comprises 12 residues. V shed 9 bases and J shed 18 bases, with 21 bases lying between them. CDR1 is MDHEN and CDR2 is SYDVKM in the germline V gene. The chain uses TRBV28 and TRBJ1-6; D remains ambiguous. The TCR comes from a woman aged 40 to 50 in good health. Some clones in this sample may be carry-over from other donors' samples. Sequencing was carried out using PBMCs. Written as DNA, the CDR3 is TGTGCCAGTCTGGGTGGTGTACGGGAGCACCACTTT. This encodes CASLGGVREHHF.